This TCR beta chain was captured in a study of control samples from healthy donors and cancer patients. Germline trimming cut 6 bases from V and 0 bases from J; bases unmatched to any gene: 6. There are 15 residues in the CDR3. CDR1 is SNHLY, CDR2 FYNNEI, per germline. Clones were read by immunoSEQ multiplex PCR, and TCRdb kept only the in-frame ones, dropping some. The sample carries tens of thousands of clones, about 92% recorded once. The sample consisted of PBMCs. The chain links TRBV2 to TRBJ2-3; 7 bases match TRBD2. This sequence originates from a man aged 40-55 years with colorectal cancer. This chain's CDR3 is CASSLAGGSTDTQYF. The CDR3 DNA follows: TGTGCCAGCAGCCTCGCCGGGGGGAGCACAGATACGCAGTATTTT.